This TCR beta chain was documented in a study of regulatory T cells in long-lasting Graves disease. Time point meaning: persistent/refractory GD, antithyroid drugs over 5 years with positive TRAb. With RNA extracted from PBMCs as input, the TCR library was made. This clonotype was recorded at least ten times. The CDR3 is 12 residues long. Germline-derived CDR1 and CDR2 are DFQATT and SNEGSKA (reference sequence). V lost 6 bases to trimming and J lost 7 bases; unmatched junction nucleotides: 5. Relying on iRepertoire HTBI primers and Arm-PCR of CDR3 regions, the team built TCR beta libraries. From the multiplex PCR reads, TCRdb called clonotypes with MiXCR, one entry per CDR3 protein. Altogether around 460,000 distinct CDR3 sequences are present, about a fifth being singletons, with the ten largest covering more than 6%.

The clonotype originates from a female donor with Graves disease. This chain uses TRBV20-1 with TRBJ1-2; 10 nucleotides align to TRBD1. Source: peripheral blood mononuclear cells (PBMCs), taken when the disease was refractory, from a patient treated with antithyroid drugs. The CDR3 is CSAGTGDGGYTF. CDR3 bases: TGCAGTGCGGGGACAGGGGATGGTGGCTACACCTTC.